This T cell receptor (beta chain) was documented in a study of blood T cell repertoires in COVID-19. Study background: Sources were T cells, B-cell-depleted T cells, or PBMCs; the material itself was cDNA or gDNA.

Germline V lookup: CDR1 SNHLY, CDR2 FYNNEI. The CDR3 consists of 13 residues. The V end was cut by 8 bases, the J end by 3 bases, with 13 bases between. Profiling relied on immunoSEQ multiplex PCR, and the TCRdb table lists in-frame clones only, not all of them. The table has fewer than 250,000 clones, around four fifths seen once. This chain links TRBV2 with TRBJ2-5, with D perhaps matching TRBD2 (5 bases). The sample consisted of peripheral blood. This receptor was obtained from a woman in her fifties or sixties with active or convalescent COVID-19. CDR3 region: CASLKAAEETQYF. CDR3 DNA sequence: TGTGCCAGCCTAAAAGCGGCGGAAGAGACCCAGTACTTC.